This entry is about one T cell receptor beta chain. Antigen specificity is unknown. This sample stems from a study of blood T cells in healthy people across ages. Study findings and constraints: The lack of PBMC sorting stopped any conclusive naive versus antigen-experienced comparison. There was no known CMV status for donors, so expanded clonotype changes were possibly confounded.

The second PCR ran about 6 to 12 cycles with a sample-barcoded 5' primer and J-beta primers. TCRdb itself ran the 5' RACE reads through MiXCR, one entry per CDR3 protein. Counted here are hundreds of thousands of distinct CDR3 sequences, 52% occurring once; the ten biggest clones make up 13%. The CDR3 sequence is 13 residues long. Germline V gene sequence: CDR1 DFQATT, CDR2 SNEGSKA (reference sequence). The trim removed 6 bases at V and 7 bases at J, leaving 10 bases unmatched. V and J are TRBV20-1 and TRBJ2-7; TRBD1 matches at 9 bases. This clonotype was sampled from a woman over 75 in good health. Sequencing was performed on blood. Written as DNA, the CDR3 is TGCAGTGCCACCGGGACAGGGCTGGGGGAGCAGTACTTC. It translates to CSATGTGLGEQYF.